A selection of T cell receptor beta chains follows, all from one sample in a study of CD8 T cells in Susac syndrome. TCRdb analysed the immunoSEQ multiplex PCR reads with MiXCR anew, one entry per CDR3 protein. The table lists fewer than 350,000 distinct CDR3 sequences, about 91% of them singletons. The sequenced material came from CD4+ T cells from PBMCs. These receptors came from a human donor with multiple sclerosis. Both conserved end residues are part of each CDR3. A D gene is named only where the DNA matches it firmly.

TRBV7-2	TRBD1	TRBJ1-1	CASSPRDREAFF	TGTGCCAGCAGCCCGAGGGACAGAGAAGCTTTCTTT
TRBV4-1	TRBD1	TRBJ2-7	CASSQRQGGYEQYF	TGCGCCAGCAGCCAGAGACAGGGTGGCTACGAGCAGTACTTC
TRBV14	NA	TRBJ2-3	CASSPRTWDTQYF	TGTGCCAGCAGCCCAAGAACCTGGGATACGCAGTATTTT
TRBV9	NA	TRBJ2-1	CASSPTGTDNEQFF	TGTGCCAGCAGCCCGACCGGGACCGACAATGAGCAGTTCTTC
TRBV20-1	NA	TRBJ2-5	CSAPGQSQETQYF	TGCAGTGCTCCGGGACAATCGCAAGAGACCCAGTACTTC
TRBV7-2	NA	TRBJ2-5	CASSLAGPAGETQYF	TGTGCCAGCAGCTTAGCTGGCCCAGCGGGAGAGACCCAGTACTTC
TRBV3-1	NA	TRBJ2-2	CASSHGGDGELFF	TGTGCCAGCAGCCATGGCGGGGACGGGGAGCTGTTTTTT
TRBV6-5	NA	TRBJ1-5	CASSYPATGDQPQHF	TGTGCCAGCAGTTACCCGGCGACGGGGGATCAGCCCCAGCATTTT
TRBV5-6	NA	TRBJ1-5	CASSPGPPGTLYQPQHF	TGTGCCAGCAGCCCGGGGCCCCCAGGAACCCTTTATCAGCCCCAGCATTTT
TRBV5-1	TRBD2	TRBJ2-7	CASSLEVAGDEQYF	TGCGCCAGCAGCTTGGAAGTAGCGGGAGACGAGCAGTACTTC
TRBV7-9	NA	TRBJ1-2	CASSLSSRYYGYTF	TGTGCCAGCAGCTTATCTTCGAGGTACTATGGCTACACCTTC
TRBV10-3	NA	TRBJ2-7	CAISELGTSYEQYF	TGTGCCATCAGTGAGCTGGGGACATCCTACGAGCAGTACTTC
TRBV19	NA	TRBJ2-2	CASSIAAETNTGELFF	TGTGCCAGTAGTATTGCGGCGGAGACCAACACCGGGGAGCTGTTTTTT
TRBV5-1	NA	TRBJ2-3	CASEDHAGDDTQYF	TGCGCCAGCGAGGACCATGCAGGGGACGATACGCAGTATTTT
TRBV13	NA	TRBJ2-7	CASSRRDRDATYEQYF	TGTGCCAGCAGCCGCCGGGACCGCGATGCGACCTACGAGCAGTACTTC
TRBV11-3	NA	TRBJ1-1	CASSPRVGRTEAFF	TGTGCCAGCAGCCCCCGGGTCGGGAGGACTGAAGCTTTCTTT
TRBV7-2	TRBD2	TRBJ2-5	CASSLVWTSGLETQYF	TGTGCCAGCAGCTTAGTATGGACTAGCGGGTTGGAGACCCAGTACTTC
TRBV6-1	TRBD1	TRBJ2-7	CASSQPPGQGSSYEQYF	TGTGCCAGCAGCCAGCCTCCGGGACAGGGATCCTCCTACGAGCAGTACTTC
TRBV20-1	NA	TRBJ1-5	CSATSLASSNQPQHF	TGCAGTGCCACAAGCCTCGCAAGCAGCAATCAGCCCCAGCATTTT
TRBV12-3/TRBV12-4	NA	TRBJ1-1	CASTQTGKLEAFF	TGTGCCAGCACCCAAACAGGGAAACTTGAAGCTTTCTTT
TRBV18	TRBD2	TRBJ2-7	CASSLTSGSGQGEQYF	TGTGCCAGCTCACTAACTAGCGGGAGTGGTCAGGGCGAGCAGTACTTC
TRBV27	TRBD1	TRBJ2-5	CASSPRDRETQYF	TGTGCCAGCAGTCCTCGGGACAGGGAGACCCAGTACTTC
TRBV7-2	NA	TRBJ2-5	CASSAYVETQYF	TGTGCCAGCAGCGCTTATGTGGAGACCCAGTACTTC
TRBV20-1	NA	TRBJ1-1	CSARAGLGTEAFF	TGCAGTGCTAGGGCCGGGCTGGGGACTGAAGCTTTCTTT
TRBV7-2	NA	TRBJ1-4	CASSLQTATNEKLFF	TGTGCCAGCAGCCTCCAGACAGCAACTAATGAAAAACTGTTTTTT
TRBV7-9	NA	TRBJ2-5	CASSLWQGRGFTQETQYF	TGTGCCAGCAGCTTATGGCAGGGAAGGGGTTTTACCCAAGAGACCCAGTACTTC
TRBV11-2	NA	TRBJ1-1	CASTLRSGTGAFF	TGTGCCAGCACTCTAAGGTCAGGGACCGGAGCTTTCTTT
TRBV18	NA	TRBJ2-2	CASSEGLHRELFF	TGTGCCAGCTCAGAGGGACTCCACCGGGAGCTGTTTTTT